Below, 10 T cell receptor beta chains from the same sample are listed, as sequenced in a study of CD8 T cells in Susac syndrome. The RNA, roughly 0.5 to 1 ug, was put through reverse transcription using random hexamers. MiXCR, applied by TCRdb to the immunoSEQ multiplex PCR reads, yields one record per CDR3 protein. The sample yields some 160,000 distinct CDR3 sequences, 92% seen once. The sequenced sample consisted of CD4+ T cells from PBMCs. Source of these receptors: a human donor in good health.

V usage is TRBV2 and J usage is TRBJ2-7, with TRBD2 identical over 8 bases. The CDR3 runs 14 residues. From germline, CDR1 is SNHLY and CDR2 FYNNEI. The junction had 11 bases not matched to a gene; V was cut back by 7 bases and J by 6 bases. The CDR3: CASTRTAGATEQYF. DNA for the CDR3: TGTGCCAGCACCCGGACAGCGGGGGCCACCGAGCAGTACTTC.

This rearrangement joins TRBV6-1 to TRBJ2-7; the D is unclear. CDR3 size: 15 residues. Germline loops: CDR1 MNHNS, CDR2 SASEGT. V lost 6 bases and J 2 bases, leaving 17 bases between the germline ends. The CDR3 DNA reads TGTGCCAGCAGAGAGCCTCAGCACGTAACCTACGAGCAGTACTTC. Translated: CASREPQHVTYEQYF.

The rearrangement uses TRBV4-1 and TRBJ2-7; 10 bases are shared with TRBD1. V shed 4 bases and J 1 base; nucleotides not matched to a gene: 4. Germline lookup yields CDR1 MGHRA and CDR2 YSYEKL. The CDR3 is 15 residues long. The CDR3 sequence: CASSLRGQGSYEQYF. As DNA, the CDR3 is TGCGCCAGCAGCCTCCGGGGACAGGGGTCCTACGAGCAGTACTTC.

CDR3 amino acids: CASSPTGTEAFF. As DNA, the CDR3 is TGTGCCAGCAGTCCGACAGGGACTGAAGCTTTCTTT. This sequence joins TRBV6-2 or TRBV6-3 and TRBJ1-1, with 7 bases lining up with TRBD1. Germline CDR1 is MNHEY and CDR2 is SVGEGT. The CDR3 totals 12 residues. Losses at the gene ends were 5 bases for V and 5 bases for J; bases not matched to a gene: 2.

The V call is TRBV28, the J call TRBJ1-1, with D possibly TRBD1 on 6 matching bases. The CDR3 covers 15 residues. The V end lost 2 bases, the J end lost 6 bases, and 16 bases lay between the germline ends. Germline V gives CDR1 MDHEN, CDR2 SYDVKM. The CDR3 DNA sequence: TGTGCCAGCAGTTTAATCGCCACAGGGCGGCCTGAAGCTTTCTTT. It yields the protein CASSLIATGRPEAFF.

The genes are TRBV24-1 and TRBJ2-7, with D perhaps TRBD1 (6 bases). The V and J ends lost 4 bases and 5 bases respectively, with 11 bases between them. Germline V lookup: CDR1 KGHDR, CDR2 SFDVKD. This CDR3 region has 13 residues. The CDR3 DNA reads TGTGCCACCAGTGACACGGGACAAGACGAGCAGTACTTC. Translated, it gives CATSDTGQDEQYF.

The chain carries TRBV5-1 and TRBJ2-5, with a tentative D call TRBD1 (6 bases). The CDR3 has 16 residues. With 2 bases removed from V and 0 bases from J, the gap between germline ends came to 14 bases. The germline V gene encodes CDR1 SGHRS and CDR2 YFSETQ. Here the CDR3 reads CASSFPLGGHQETQYF. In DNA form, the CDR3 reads TGCGCCAGCAGCTTTCCCCTAGGGGGTCACCAAGAGACCCAGTACTTC.

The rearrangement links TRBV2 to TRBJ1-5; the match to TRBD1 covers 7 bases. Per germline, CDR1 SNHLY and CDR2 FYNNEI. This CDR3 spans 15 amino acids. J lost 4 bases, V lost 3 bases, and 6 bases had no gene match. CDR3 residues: CASSDPGQINQPQHF. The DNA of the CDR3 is TGTGCCAGCAGTGACCCGGGACAGATAAATCAGCCCCAGCATTTT.

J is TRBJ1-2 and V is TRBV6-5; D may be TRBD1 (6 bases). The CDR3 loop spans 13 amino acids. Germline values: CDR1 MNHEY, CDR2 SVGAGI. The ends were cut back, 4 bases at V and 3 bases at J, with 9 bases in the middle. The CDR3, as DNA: TGTGCCAGCAGTTTGACAGGCCACTATGGCTACACCTTC. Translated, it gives CASSLTGHYGYTF.

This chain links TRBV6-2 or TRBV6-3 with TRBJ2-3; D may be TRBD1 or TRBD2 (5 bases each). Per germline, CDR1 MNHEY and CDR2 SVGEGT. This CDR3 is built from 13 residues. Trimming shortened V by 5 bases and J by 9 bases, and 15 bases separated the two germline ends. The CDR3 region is CASSPLTAVTQYF. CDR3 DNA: TGTGCCAGCAGTCCGTTGACAGCGGTGACGCAGTATTTT.